This T cell receptor beta chain was sequenced for a study of identical twins. Whole-study results and caveats: Conclusions were based on cross-sectional statistical analysis, without following the same donors. Researchers reported excess low generation probability among twin-shared out-of-frame alpha sequences. For cord blood, abundant beta clonotypes had fewer insertions, unlike memory repertoires, which showed none.

This clonotype was seen only a few times. Its antigen remains unidentified. TCRdb ran MiXCR on the 5' RACE reads and lists one entry per CDR3 protein. The data show around 220,000 distinct CDR3 sequences, over 9.5% seen once. The V and J ends lost 4 bases and 3 bases respectively, with 9 bases between them. Germline CDR1 reads SQVTM; CDR2 reads ANQGSEA. There are 12 residues in the CDR3. Each donor (without exception) was a healthy Caucasian. This rearrangement joins TRBV29-1 to TRBJ1-2; D is uncertain. The TCR was taken from a man aged 45 to 65 in good health. Specimen: memory T cells sorted from blood. CDR3 loop: CSVAPEDYGYTF. The CDR3 DNA reads TGCAGCGTTGCCCCAGAGGACTATGGCTACACCTTC.